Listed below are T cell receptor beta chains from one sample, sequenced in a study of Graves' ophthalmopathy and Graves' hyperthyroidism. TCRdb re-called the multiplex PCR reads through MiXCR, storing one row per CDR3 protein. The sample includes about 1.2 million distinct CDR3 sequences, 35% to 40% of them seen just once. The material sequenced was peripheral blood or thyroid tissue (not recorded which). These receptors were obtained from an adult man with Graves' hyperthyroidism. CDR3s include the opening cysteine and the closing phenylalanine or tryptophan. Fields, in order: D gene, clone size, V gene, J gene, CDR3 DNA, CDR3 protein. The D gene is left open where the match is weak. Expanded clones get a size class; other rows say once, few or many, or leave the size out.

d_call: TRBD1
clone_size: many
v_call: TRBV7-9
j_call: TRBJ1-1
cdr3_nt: TGTGCCAGCAGCTTAGCGAGGGGGCTCAACACTGAAGCTTTCTTT
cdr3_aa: CASSLARGLNTEAFF

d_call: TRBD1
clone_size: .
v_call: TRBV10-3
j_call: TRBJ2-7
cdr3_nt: TGTGCCATCAGTGAGAGGCGGACAGGGATCTACGAGCAGTACTTC
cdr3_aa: CAISERRTGIYEQYF

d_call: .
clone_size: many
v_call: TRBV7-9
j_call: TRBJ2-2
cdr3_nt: TGTGCCAGCAGCCCTGTGGGTAGGGAGCTGTTTTTT
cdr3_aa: CASSPVGRELFF

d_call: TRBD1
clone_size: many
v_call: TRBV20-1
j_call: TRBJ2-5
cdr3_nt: TGCAGTGCTATCTCCCGGACAGGGGGCAGAGAGACCCAGTACTTC
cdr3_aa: CSAISRTGGRETQYF

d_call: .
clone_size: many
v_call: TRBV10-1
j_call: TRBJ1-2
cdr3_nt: TGCGCCAGCAGTGAGTCGGCCGCCTATGGCTACACCTTC
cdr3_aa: CASSESAAYGYTF

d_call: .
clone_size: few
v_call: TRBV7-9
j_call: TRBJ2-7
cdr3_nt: TGTGCCAGCAGCTTAGTGGGACAGCAGTACTTC
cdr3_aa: CASSLVGQQYF

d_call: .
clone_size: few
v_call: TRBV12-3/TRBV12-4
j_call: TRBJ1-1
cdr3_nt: TGTGCCAGCAGTTTAGCAGAGAAAAACACTGAAGCTTTCTTT
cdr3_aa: CASSLAEKNTEAFF

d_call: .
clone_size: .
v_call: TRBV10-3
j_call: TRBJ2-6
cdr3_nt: TGTGCCAGCAGTCGGGACATCGCGTCTGGGGCCAACGTCCTGACTTTC
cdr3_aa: CASSRDIASGANVLTF

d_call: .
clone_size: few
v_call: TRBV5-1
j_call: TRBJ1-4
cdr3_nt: TGCGCCAGCAGCTTGGAAACAGTTTCTGAAAAACTGTTTTTT
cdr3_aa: CASSLETVSEKLFF

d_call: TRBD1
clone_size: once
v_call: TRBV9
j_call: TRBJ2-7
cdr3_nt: TGTGCCAGCTCACCGCCAGGGACAGTCAAGGAGCAGTACTTC
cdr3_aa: CASSPPGTVKEQYF

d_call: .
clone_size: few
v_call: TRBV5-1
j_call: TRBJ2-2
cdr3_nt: TGCGCCAGCGGCAGACTGGTCCAGAACACCGGGGAGCTGTTTTTT
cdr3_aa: CASGRLVQNTGELFF

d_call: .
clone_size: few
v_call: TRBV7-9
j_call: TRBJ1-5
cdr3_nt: TGTGCCAGCAGCTTAGGTATTGGGGATAGCAATCAGCCCCAGCATTTT
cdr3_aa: CASSLGIGDSNQPQHF

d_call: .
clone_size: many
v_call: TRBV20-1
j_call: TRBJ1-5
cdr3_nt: TGCAGTGCTGAGGCGACAGCCAATCAGCCCCAGCATTTT
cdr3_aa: CSAEATANQPQHF

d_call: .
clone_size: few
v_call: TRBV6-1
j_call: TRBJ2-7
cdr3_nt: TGTGCCAGCAGTGTCCGGTACTTC
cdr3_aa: CASSVRYF

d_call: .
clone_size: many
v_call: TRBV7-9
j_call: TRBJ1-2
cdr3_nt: TGTGCCAGCAGCTTAGCGTCCGATCGCTATGGCTACACCTTC
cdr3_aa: CASSLASDRYGYTF

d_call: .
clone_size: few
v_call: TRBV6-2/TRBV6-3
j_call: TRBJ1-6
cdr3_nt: TGTGCCAGCAGTCAGAGGCAATCGGTACCCCTCCACTTT
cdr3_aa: CASSQRQSVPLHF

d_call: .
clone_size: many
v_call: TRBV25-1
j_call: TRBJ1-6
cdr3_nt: TGTGCCAGCAGAAGTAGACAGTATAATTCACCCCTCCACTTT
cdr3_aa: CASRSRQYNSPLHF

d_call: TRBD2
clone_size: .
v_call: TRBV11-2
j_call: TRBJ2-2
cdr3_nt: TGTGCCAGCAGCTCACCCAACAGCGGGAGGGCCTCCGGGGAGCTGTTTTTT
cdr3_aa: CASSSPNSGRASGELFF

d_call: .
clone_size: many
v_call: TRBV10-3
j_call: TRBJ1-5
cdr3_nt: TGTGCCATCAGTGGGGGGGCCCAAAATCAGCCCCAGCATTTT
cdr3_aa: CAISGGAQNQPQHF

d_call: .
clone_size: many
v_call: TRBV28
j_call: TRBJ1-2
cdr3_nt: TGTGCCAGCAGTCAGGGAGAGTATGGCTACACCTTC
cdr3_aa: CASSQGEYGYTF

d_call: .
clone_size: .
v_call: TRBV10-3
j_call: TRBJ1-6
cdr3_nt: TGTGCCAGCAGTCCCAGGGAGGGTAATTCACCCCTCCACTTT
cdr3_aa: CASSPREGNSPLHF

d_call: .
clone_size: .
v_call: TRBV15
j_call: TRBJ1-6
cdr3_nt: TGTGCCACCAGCAGAAGCGGGGAATCTTCACCCCTCCACTTT
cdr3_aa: CATSRSGESSPLHF

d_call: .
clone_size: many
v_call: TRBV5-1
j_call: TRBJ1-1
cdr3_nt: TGCGCCAGCAGCTTGGCCGGGGTCCTGAACACTGAAGCTTTCTTT
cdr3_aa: CASSLAGVLNTEAFF

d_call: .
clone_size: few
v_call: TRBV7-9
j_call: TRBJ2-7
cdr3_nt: TGTGCCAGCAGCTTAGCGCGGACAGATAGCTACGAGCAGTACTTC
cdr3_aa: CASSLARTDSYEQYF